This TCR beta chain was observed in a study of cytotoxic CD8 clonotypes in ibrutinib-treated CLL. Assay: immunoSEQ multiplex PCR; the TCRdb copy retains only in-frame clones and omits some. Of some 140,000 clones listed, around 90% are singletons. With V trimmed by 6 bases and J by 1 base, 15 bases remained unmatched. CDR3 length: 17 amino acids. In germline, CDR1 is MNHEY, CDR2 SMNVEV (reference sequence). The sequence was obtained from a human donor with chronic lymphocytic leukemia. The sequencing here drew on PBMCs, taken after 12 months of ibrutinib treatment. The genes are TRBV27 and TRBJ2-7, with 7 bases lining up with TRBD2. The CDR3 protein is CASSPGWMGGFSYEQYF. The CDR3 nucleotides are TGTGCCAGCAGCCCGGGCTGGATGGGAGGGTTTTCCTACGAGCAGTACTTC.